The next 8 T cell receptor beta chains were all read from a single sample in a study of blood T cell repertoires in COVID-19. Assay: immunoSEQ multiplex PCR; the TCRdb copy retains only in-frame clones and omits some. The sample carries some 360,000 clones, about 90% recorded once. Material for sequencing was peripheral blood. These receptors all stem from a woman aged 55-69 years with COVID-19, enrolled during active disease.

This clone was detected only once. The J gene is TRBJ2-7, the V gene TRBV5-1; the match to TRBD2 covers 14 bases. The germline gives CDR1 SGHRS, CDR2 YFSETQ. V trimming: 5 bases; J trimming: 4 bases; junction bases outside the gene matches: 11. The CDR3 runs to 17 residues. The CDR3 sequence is CASSARLAGGPGYEQYF. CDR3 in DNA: TGCGCCAGCAGTGCCCGACTAGCGGGGGGGCCTGGGTACGAGCAGTACTTC.

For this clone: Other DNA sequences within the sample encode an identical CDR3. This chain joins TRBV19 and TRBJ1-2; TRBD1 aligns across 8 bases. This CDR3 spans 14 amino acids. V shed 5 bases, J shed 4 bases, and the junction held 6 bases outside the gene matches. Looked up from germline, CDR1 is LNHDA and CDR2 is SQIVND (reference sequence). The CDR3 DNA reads TGTGCCAGTAGTCCTGGACAGGGCGGCTATGGCTACACCTTC. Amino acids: CASSPGQGGYGYTF.

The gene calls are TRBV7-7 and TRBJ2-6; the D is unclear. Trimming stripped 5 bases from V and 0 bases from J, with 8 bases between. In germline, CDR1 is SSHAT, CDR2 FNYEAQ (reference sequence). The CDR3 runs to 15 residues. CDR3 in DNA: TGTGCCAGCAGCAAATTTAACTCTGGGGCCAACGTCCTGACTTTC. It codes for CASSKFNSGANVLTF.

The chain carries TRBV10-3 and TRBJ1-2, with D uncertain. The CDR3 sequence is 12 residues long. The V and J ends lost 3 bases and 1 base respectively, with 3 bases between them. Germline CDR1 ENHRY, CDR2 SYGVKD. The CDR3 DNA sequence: TGTGCCATCAGTGACAATAACTATGGCTACACCTTC. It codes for CAISDNNYGYTF.

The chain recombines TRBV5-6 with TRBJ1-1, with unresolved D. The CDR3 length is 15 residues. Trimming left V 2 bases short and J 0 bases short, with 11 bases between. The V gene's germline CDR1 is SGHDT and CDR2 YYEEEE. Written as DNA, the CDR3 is TGTGCCAGCAGCTTTGGTCTTAACATGAACACTGAAGCTTTCTTT. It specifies CASSFGLNMNTEAFF.

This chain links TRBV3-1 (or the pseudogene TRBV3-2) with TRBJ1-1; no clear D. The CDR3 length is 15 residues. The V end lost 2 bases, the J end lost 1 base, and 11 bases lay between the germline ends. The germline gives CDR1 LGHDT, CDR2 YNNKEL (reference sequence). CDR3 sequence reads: CASSQWVGGNTEAFF. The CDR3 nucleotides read TGTGCCAGCAGCCAATGGGTTGGAGGGAACACTGAAGCTTTCTTT.

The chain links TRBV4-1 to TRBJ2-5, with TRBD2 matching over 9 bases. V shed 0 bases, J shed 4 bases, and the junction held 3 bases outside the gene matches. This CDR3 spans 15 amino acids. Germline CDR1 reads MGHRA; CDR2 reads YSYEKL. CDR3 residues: CASSQETSGRETQYF. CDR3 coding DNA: TGCGCCAGCAGCCAAGAGACTAGCGGACGAGAGACCCAGTACTTC.

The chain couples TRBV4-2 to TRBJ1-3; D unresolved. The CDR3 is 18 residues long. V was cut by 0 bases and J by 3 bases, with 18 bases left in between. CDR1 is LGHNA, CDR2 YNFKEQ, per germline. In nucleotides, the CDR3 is TGTGCCAGCAGCCAAGATTCCCCGAGAGGTCTGGGTGGAAACACCATATATTTT. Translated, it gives CASSQDSPRGLGGNTIYF.